This record covers a single TCR beta chain. The data belong to a study of blood T cell repertoires in COVID-19. Study overall: COVID-19 samples from acute and convalescent phases originated in the United States, Italy and Spain. Nucleic acid was either cDNA or gDNA, and it came from T cells, B-cell-depleted T cells, or PBMCs.

Seattle participants joined during active infection and were tracked over time. V dropped 6 bases and J dropped 7; count of bases not matched to a gene: 8. The CDR3 contains 14 residues. Germline CDR1 reads MNHEY; CDR2 reads SMNVEV (reference sequence). Profiled with immunoSEQ multiplex PCR; TCRdb holds only in-frame clones, not every one. Of approximately 270,000 clones listed, approximately 88% are singletons. This chain joins TRBV27 and TRBJ2-1; 8 bases line up with TRBD2. Sequenced sample: peripheral blood. This clonotype was sampled from a woman aged 30 to 39 with COVID-19, enrolled during active disease. CDR3 protein: CASRPHGGANEQFF. The CDR3 nucleotides read TGTGCCAGCAGACCTCACGGGGGGGCTAATGAGCAGTTCTTC.